Each of the 2 T cell receptor beta chains below was sequenced from the same sample in a study of blood T cell repertoires in COVID-19. Sequencing was performed with immunoSEQ multiplex PCR; in TCRdb, only in-frame clones are kept and a portion is missing. The sample gives about 200,000 clones, around 86% of which show up once; around 6% is in the top ten. The sequencing sample was made of PBMCs or T cells enriched from blood (not recorded which). The receptor set was obtained from a man aged 40-49 years with acute COVID-19.

The DNA of the CDR3 is TGTGCTAGTGGTTTGGTCCCAGGGAAGGGCGAGCAGTACTTC. Translated: CASGLVPGKGEQYF. The chain links TRBV12-5 to TRBJ2-7, with D possibly TRBD1 on 5 matching bases. The length of the CDR3 is 14 residues. Trimming removed 0 bases from V and 6 bases from J, with 12 bases in between. Germline lookup yields CDR1 LGHNT and CDR2 FRNRAP. Supplemented by reference TRBV12-5 and TRBJ2-7, the full variable domain reads DARVTQTPRHKVTEMGQEVTMRCQPILGHNTVFWYRQTMMQGLELLAYFRNRAPLDDSGMPKDRFSAEMPDATLATLKIQPSEPRDSAVYFCASGLVPGKGEQYFGPGTRLTVT.

This clone came up a few times. V gene TRBV6-1 combines with J gene TRBJ2-1, with 10 bases identical to TRBD2. With V trimmed by 1 base and J by 5 bases, 8 bases remained unmatched. Per germline, CDR1 MNHNS and CDR2 SASEGT. The CDR3 is 17 amino acids. In DNA form, the CDR3 reads TGTGCCAGCAGTGAAGGTCGGACTAGCGGACTGGACAATGAGCAGTTCTTC. Translated: CASSEGRTSGLDNEQFF.